Shown below are 17 T cell receptor beta chains from a single sample sequenced in a study of T cell repertoires in cytomegalovirus infection. TCRdb reprocessed the reads with MiXCR, giving one entry per CDR3 protein. The sample records roughly 180,000 distinct CDR3 sequences, 25% to 30% being singletons. What was sequenced was PBMCs. The receptors shown here come from a human donor in good health (CMV status not recorded). Some clones in this sample may be carry-over from other donors' samples.

V gene TRBV12-3 or TRBV12-4 combines with J gene TRBJ2-7; either TRBD1 or TRBD2 may supply D (6 bases each). With 6 bases removed from V and 12 bases from J, the gap between germline ends came to 18 bases. The CDR3 runs to 12 residues. DNA for the CDR3: TGTGCCAGCAGCCCTAACCGGGGGCGGGCGTACTTC. The encoded protein is CASSPNRGRAYF.

The V call is TRBV7-2, the J call TRBJ2-7, with D possibly being TRBD2 (6 bases). Germline V gene data show CDR1 as SGHTA and CDR2 as FQGNSA. V was pared by 2 bases and J by 3 bases, with 17 bases between. The CDR3 sequence is 16 residues long. The CDR3 DNA reads as TGTGCCAGCAGCTTAAGGATTGGGCGGGGCGGCTACGAGCAGTACTTC. It specifies CASSLRIGRGGYEQYF.

The sample holds a few counts of this clonotype. The rearrangement joins TRBV5-1 to TRBJ2-1, with 12 bases aligning to TRBD2. Trimming took 0 bases from V and 0 from J; bases not matched to a gene: 7. CDR1 is SGHRS, CDR2 YFSETQ, per germline. The CDR3 is 19 amino acids. The CDR3 here is CASSLAELAGGSSYNEQFF. In DNA, the CDR3 is TGCGCCAGCAGCTTGGCGGAACTAGCGGGGGGCAGCTCCTACAATGAGCAGTTCTTC. Complete variable domain (other parts from reference TRBV5-1 and TRBJ2-1): KAGVTQTPRYLIKTRGQQVTLSCSPISGHRSVSWYQQTPGQGLQFLFEYFSETQRNKGNFPGRFSGRQFSNSRSEMNVSTLELGDSALYLCASSLAELAGGSSYNEQFFGPGTRLTVL.

The CDR3 here is CSVDKGNGEQYF. The CDR3 bases are TGCAGCGTTGATAAGGGGAACGGCGAGCAGTACTTC. The genes are TRBV29-1 and TRBJ2-7, with D tentatively TRBD1 (5 bases). Germline V lookup: CDR1 SQVTM, CDR2 ANQGSEA. The CDR3 totals 12 residues. The V gene lost 3 bases and the J gene lost 6 bases, with 12 bases spanning the gap.

This chain links TRBV7-2 with TRBJ1-6, with TRBD1 matching 8 bases. The CDR3 has 19 residues. The germline V gene encodes CDR1 SGHTA and CDR2 FQGNSA. V dropped 4 bases and J dropped 5; count of bases not matched to a gene: 16. CDR3 sequence: CASSSPRTRTGNNNSPLHF. The DNA for the CDR3 is TGTGCCAGCAGCTCACCTCGCACGCGGACAGGGAACAATAATTCACCCCTCCACTTT.

There are a few counts of this clonotype. The CDR3 is CASSAPLRRGYTF. The CDR3 DNA is TGTGCCAGCAGCGCACCGTTACGACGGGGCTACACCTTC. The chain uses TRBV11-2 and TRBJ1-2; D gene ambiguous. The CDR3 is 13 amino acids. The germline V and J ends were trimmed by 5 bases and 8 bases, with 15 bases remaining between them. CDR1 and CDR2 (germline): SGHAT, FQNNGV.

The chain combines TRBV2 with TRBJ1-1; D gene unclear. The CDR3 has 13 residues. The V end was cut by 0 bases, the J end by 3 bases, with 5 bases between. Germline assignment: CDR1 SNHLY and CDR2 FYNNEI. CDR3 sequence reads: CASSEAWDTEAFF. The CDR3 DNA reads as TGTGCCAGCAGTGAAGCCTGGGACACTGAAGCTTTCTTT.

In this sample, this clonotype turned up many times. The chain combines TRBV12-3 or TRBV12-4 with TRBJ2-5; tentatively, D is TRBD1 (6 bases). This CDR3 has 14 amino acids. V was trimmed by 6 bases and J by 1 base, leaving 12 bases between them. The CDR3 loop is CASSRTVSQETQYF. Here the CDR3 DNA reads TGTGCCAGCAGCAGGACAGTTTCCCAAGAGACCCAGTACTTC.

To note about this clonotype: A much larger clone differs from this one at a single base, so this may be a read error. This chain connects TRBV20-1 to TRBJ2-1; TRBD2 matches at 15 bases. The CDR3 is made up of 16 amino acids. Per germline, CDR1 DFQATT and CDR2 SNEGSKA (reference sequence). CDR3 DNA sequence: TGCAGTGCTAGAGATAGGACTAGCGGGGGGGAGTATGAGCATTTCTTC. Amino acid sequence: CSARDRTSGGEYEHFF.

This clonotype was picked up a small number of times. The rearrangement joins TRBV6-5 to TRBJ1-1; possible D gene TRBD1, 5 bases. The V and J ends lost 7 bases and 0 bases respectively, with 21 bases between them. Germline CDR1 is MNHEY and CDR2 is SVGAGI. The CDR3 extends over 17 amino acids. Written as DNA, the CDR3 is TGTGCCAGCAAGAGCAGTAAACAGGCAACTATGAACACTGAAGCTTTCTTT. Translating gives CASKSSKQATMNTEAFF.

V usage is TRBV4-2 and J usage is TRBJ1-3, with no clear D. The CDR3 is 15 residues long. The germline V gene has CDR1 LGHNA and CDR2 YNFKEQ. V lost 4 bases and J 0 bases, leaving 10 bases between the germline ends. The CDR3 is CASSPTASSGNTIYF. The CDR3 DNA sequence: TGTGCCAGCAGCCCGACTGCTAGCTCTGGAAACACCATATATTTT.

This chain joins TRBV11-2 and TRBJ1-1; D gene uncertain. Germline V gene sequence: CDR1 SGHAT, CDR2 FQNNGV. CDR3 length: 13 residues. Trimming left V 6 bases short and J 4 bases short, with 12 bases between. In DNA, the CDR3 is TGTGCCAGCAGTTCGAATCAGGTCACTGAAGCTTTCTTT. Translated: CASSSNQVTEAFF. The full variable domain, completed using reference TRBV11-2 and TRBJ1-1, is EAGVAQSPRYKIIEKRQSVAFWCNPISGHATLYWYQQILGQGPKLLIQFQNNGVVDDSQLPKDRFSAERLKGVDSTLKIQPAKLEDSAVYLCASSSNQVTEAFFGQGTRLTVV.

V gene TRBV19 combines with J gene TRBJ1-5, with D perhaps TRBD1 (6 bases). This CDR3 region has 14 residues. Germline V gives CDR1 LNHDA, CDR2 SQIVND (reference sequence). V shed 6 bases and J shed 7 bases, with 16 bases lying between them. The CDR3 DNA sequence: TGTGCCAGTAGGGGCAGGGGAAGGAGGCAGCCCCAGCATTTT. Translation gives CASRGRGRRQPQHF.

The chain couples TRBV6-4 to TRBJ1-2, with D possibly being TRBD1 (5 bases). Germline-derived CDR1 and CDR2 are MRHNA and SNTAGT. The CDR3 has 14 amino acids. Trimming removed 4 bases from V and 9 bases from J, with 18 bases in between. CDR3 coding DNA: TGTGCCAGCAGTGTGGACATACAGTCTACTAGCTACACCTTC. It yields the protein CASSVDIQSTSYTF.

The J gene is TRBJ1-1, the V gene TRBV3-1; D is perhaps TRBD1 (6 bases). Trimming stripped 5 bases from V and 5 bases from J, with 21 bases between. This CDR3 has 16 amino acids. Germline V lookup: CDR1 LGHDT, CDR2 YNNKEL (reference sequence). The CDR3, as DNA: TGTGCCAGCAGCACCCAGATGGGGGGCGCGGATACTGAAGCTTTCTTT. It translates to CASSTQMGGADTEAFF.

V is TRBV29-1 and J is TRBJ1-2; TRBD1 agrees at 7 bases. In germline, CDR1 is SQVTM, CDR2 ANQGSEA. CDR3 length equals 14 residues. V shed 3 bases and J 4 bases; nucleotides not matched to a gene: 8. The CDR3 region has the DNA TGCAGCGTTGACTGGCCAGGGGGGACCTATGGCTACACCTTC. It yields the protein CSVDWPGGTYGYTF.

DNA of the CDR3: TGTGCCAGCAGTTTATTGGGGAATTCACCCCTCCACTTT. Translated: CASSLLGNSPLHF. The V call is TRBV12-3 or TRBV12-4, the J call TRBJ1-6; D call uncertain. This CDR3 spans 13 amino acids. Between the trimmed V and J ends, which lost 2 bases and 7 bases, there was a span of 6 bases.